These 22 T cell receptor beta chains were all obtained from the same sample, sequenced in a study of blood T cell repertoires in COVID-19. Using immunoSEQ multiplex PCR, the repertoire was profiled, and TCRdb retains in-frame clones only, with some absent. This table has approximately 210,000 clones, 88% appearing once. The specimen sequenced was peripheral blood. The origin of the receptors is a man in his 70s with acute or convalescent COVID-19.

This clone was seen a handful of times. The chain couples TRBV11-2 to TRBJ1-1, with 7 bases fitting TRBD1. This CDR3 spans 15 amino acids. CDR1 is SGHAT, CDR2 FQNNGV, per germline. V trimming: 1 base; J trimming: 4 bases; junction bases outside the gene matches: 6. CDR3 nucleotides: TGTGCCAGCAGCTTAGCAGGGGCAGGGGGCACTGAAGCTTTCTTT. Amino acids: CASSLAGAGGTEAFF.

In the case of this clone: This may arise from a read error, as a much more abundant clone is one base away. The sample holds other DNA sequences that translate to the same CDR3. The chain combines TRBV27 with TRBJ2-1; no reliable D call. This CDR3 region has 11 residues. The V gene lost 6 bases and the J gene lost 4 bases, with 4 bases spanning the gap. Germline lookup yields CDR1 MNHEY and CDR2 SMNVEV (reference sequence). CDR3 sequence reads: CASSRYNEQFF. The CDR3 DNA sequence: TGTGCCAGCAGCCGGTACAATGAGCAGTTCTTC.

V gene TRBV30 combines with J gene TRBJ1-6; D gene unclear. V dropped 4 bases and J dropped 9 bases, with 10 bases sitting between them. The CDR3 loop spans 12 amino acids. CDR1 is GTSNPN, CDR2 SVGIG, per germline (reference sequence). In DNA form, the CDR3 reads TGTGCCTGGAAATTCTCGGGTTCACCCCTCCACTTT. Protein sequence: CAWKFSGSPLHF.

This clone was detected once. The gene calls are TRBV27 and TRBJ1-2; 7 bases match TRBD1. The CDR3 is 14 residues long. The ends lost 4 bases at V and 3 bases at J; junction bases unmatched: 5. Looked up from germline, CDR1 is MNHEY and CDR2 is SMNVEV (reference sequence). CDR3 sequence: CASSSRDRHYGYTF. The CDR3 region has the DNA TGTGCCAGCAGTTCCCGGGACAGACACTATGGCTACACCTTC.

The rearrangement uses TRBV28 and TRBJ1-5; perhaps TRBD1 as D (5 bases). The CDR3 length is 14 residues. V lost 10 bases and J lost 5, with 18 bases in between. The germline CDR1 and CDR2 sequences are MDHEN and SYDVKM. The DNA for the CDR3 is TGTGCCACCAAAATGAAGGGGCAGTATCAGCCCCAGCATTTT. Translation: CATKMKGQYQPQHF.

The chain has TRBV28 and TRBJ1-5; 9 nucleotides line up with TRBD1. This CDR3 comprises 19 residues. V lost 7 bases, J lost 0 bases, and 16 bases stayed unmatched. From germline, CDR1 is MDHEN and CDR2 SYDVKM. CDR3 DNA: TGTGCCAGCACCTATTTAGGTACAGGGGGCACTTATAGCAATCAGCCCCAGCATTTT. This codes for CASTYLGTGGTYSNQPQHF.

The chain combines TRBV9 with TRBJ2-2; D perhaps matches TRBD2 (5 bases). Per germline, CDR1 SGDLS and CDR2 YYNGEE. V lost 0 bases, J lost 4 bases, and 19 bases lay in between. This CDR3 region has 18 residues. The CDR3 loop reads CASSVARRLSGGTGELFF. The CDR3, as DNA: TGTGCCAGCAGCGTAGCTCGACGCCTCAGCGGAGGCACCGGGGAGCTGTTTTTT.

The rearrangement links TRBV28 to TRBJ1-5, with 11 nucleotides matching TRBD1. This CDR3 is built from 12 residues. Germline V gives CDR1 MDHEN, CDR2 SYDVKM. CDR3 residues: CSAGTGGQPQHF. In DNA, the CDR3 is TGTTCCGCCGGGACAGGGGGTCAGCCCCAGCATTTT.

V is TRBV7-3 and J is TRBJ2-5, with no clear D. Germline-derived CDR1 and CDR2 are SGHTA and FQGTGA. There are 13 residues in the CDR3. Trimming stripped 2 bases from V and 3 bases from J, with 7 bases between. CDR3 coding DNA: TGTGCCAGCAGCTTATCTAGTAAAGAGACCCAGTACTTC. Its protein product is CASSLSSKETQYF.

This chain uses TRBV19 with TRBJ2-5; 9 nucleotides line up with TRBD1. The ends lost 4 bases at V and 3 bases at J; junction bases unmatched: 6. The CDR3 length is 15 residues. In germline, CDR1 is LNHDA, CDR2 SQIVND (reference sequence). In nucleotides, the CDR3 is TGTGCCAGTAGTAGGACAGGGGCGGGAGAAGAGACCCAGTACTTC. Its translation is CASSRTGAGEETQYF. The full variable domain, in which reference TRBV19 and TRBJ2-5 provide the parts outside the CDR3, is DGGITQSPKYLFRKEGQNVTLSCEQNLNHDAMYWYRQDPGQGLRLIYYSQIVNDFQKGDIAEGYSVSREKKESFPLTVTSAQKNPTAFYLCASSRTGAGEETQYFGPGTRLLVL.

The chain joins TRBV6-2 or TRBV6-3 to TRBJ2-6; maybe TRBD1 (5 bases). The CDR3 loop spans 16 amino acids. Trimming pared 2 bases from V and 1 base from J, leaving 9 bases between. Germline CDR1 reads MNHEY; CDR2 reads SVGEGT. The CDR3 loop is CASSYGGASGANVLTF. As DNA, the CDR3 is TGTGCCAGCAGTTACGGTGGGGCATCTGGGGCCAACGTCCTGACTTTC.

V and J are TRBV12-3 or TRBV12-4 and TRBJ1-2, with D possibly TRBD1 on 5 matching bases. This CDR3 has 11 residues. Trimming removed 5 bases at V and 8 bases at J, with 9 bases between. The CDR3 here is CASSRGLGYTF. The CDR3 bases are TGTGCCAGCAGTCGGGGGTTAGGCTACACCTTC.

The chain joins TRBV7-3 to TRBJ2-3; the D gene is possibly TRBD2 (5 bases). Germline loops: CDR1 SGHTA, CDR2 FQGTGA. Trimming removed 0 bases at V and 1 base at J, with 23 bases between. The length of the CDR3 is 20 residues. Written as DNA, the CDR3 is TGTGCCAGCAGCTTAACCACGGGCGGGTACTCCCCCGGGGGCACAGATACGCAGTATTTT. Translated, it gives CASSLTTGGYSPGGTDTQYF. Full variable domain (missing parts from reference TRBV7-3 and TRBJ2-3): GAGVSQTPSNKVTEKGKYVELRCDPISGHTALYWYRQSLGQGPEFLIYFQGTGAADDSGLPNDRFFAVRPEGSVSTLKIQRTERGDSAVYLCASSLTTGGYSPGGTDTQYFGPGTRLTVL.

CDR3 amino acids: CASSFGAKNIQYF. The CDR3 bases are TGTGCCAGCAGCTTCGGAGCCAAAAACATTCAGTACTTC. The chain links TRBV7-9 to TRBJ2-4; the D is unclear. V was shortened by 3 bases and J by 0 bases, with 3 bases between the two germline ends. The CDR3 has 13 residues. Germline values: CDR1 SEHNR, CDR2 FQNEAQ (reference sequence).

This sequence joins TRBV7-9 and TRBJ1-5, with TRBD1 matching 7 bases. After removal of 4 bases from V and 1 base from J, the junction contained 7 bases not matched to a gene. CDR3 size: 16 residues. CDR1 and CDR2 from the germline V gene are SEHNR and FQNEAQ (reference sequence). The CDR3, as DNA: TGTGCCAGCAGCTCTCCCGGGACAGCCAGCAATCAGCCCCAGCATTTT. Amino acid sequence: CASSSPGTASNQPQHF. The variable domain in full, completed from reference TRBV7-9 and TRBJ1-5, reads DTGVSQNPRHKITKRGQNVTFRCDPISEHNRLYWYRQTLGQGPEFLTYFQNEAQLEKSRLLSDRFSAERPKGSFSTLEIQRTEQGDSAMYLCASSSPGTASNQPQHFGDGTRLSIL.

V and J are TRBV7-8 and TRBJ2-7, with TRBD2 identical over 7 bases. Germline V gene lookup returns CDR1 SGHVS and CDR2 FQNEAQ. J lost 0 bases, V lost 4 bases, and 6 bases had no gene match. This CDR3 spans 15 amino acids. This chain's CDR3 is CASSSGPSGSYEQYF. Here the CDR3 DNA reads TGTGCCAGCAGCTCAGGTCCTAGCGGCTCCTACGAGCAGTACTTC.

This clone was detected only a few times. The CDR3 sequence is CATSRGKGFPTDTQYF. For the CDR3, the DNA is TGTGCCACCAGCAGAGGAAAGGGGTTCCCCACAGATACGCAGTATTTT. The chain couples TRBV15 to TRBJ2-3; TRBD1 is a possible D gene (5 bases). V lost 1 base and J lost 2, with 13 bases in between. The germline V gene encodes CDR1 LNHNV and CDR2 YYDKDF (reference sequence). The length of the CDR3 is 16 residues.

The chain recombines TRBV3-1 (or the pseudogene TRBV3-2) with TRBJ2-1; 10 bases fit TRBD2. The junction had 12 bases not matched to a gene; V was cut back by 0 bases and J by 1 base. CDR3 length: 20 amino acids. Germline CDR1 is LGHDT and CDR2 is YNNKEL (reference sequence). The CDR3 loop reads CASSQESSTSGKRSYNEQFF. The CDR3 DNA reads TGTGCCAGCAGCCAAGAAAGTAGCACTAGCGGGAAACGATCCTACAATGAGCAGTTCTTC.

Comments on this clone: Other DNA variants within this sample encode the same CDR3. The chain recombines TRBV19 with TRBJ1-5; 10 positions agree with TRBD1. Germline V gene sequence: CDR1 LNHDA, CDR2 SQIVND (reference sequence). This CDR3 is 14 amino acids long. Trimming at V came to 5 bases and at J to 2 bases, leaving 0 bases not matched to a gene. The CDR3 loop reads CASSGTGGNQPQHF. The CDR3 nucleotides read TGTGCCAGTAGTGGGACAGGGGGCAATCAGCCCCAGCATTTT. The entire variable domain, with the rest obtained from reference TRBV19 and TRBJ1-5, is as follows: DGGITQSPKYLFRKEGQNVTLSCEQNLNHDAMYWYRQDPGQGLRLIYYSQIVNDFQKGDIAEGYSVSREKKESFPLTVTSAQKNPTAFYLCASSGTGGNQPQHFGDGTRLSIL.

V gene TRBV3-1 (or the pseudogene TRBV3-2) combines with J gene TRBJ1-5; 8 bases fit TRBD1. There are 16 residues in the CDR3. The germline CDR1 and CDR2 sequences are LGHDT and YNNKEL (reference sequence). Unmatched junction bases numbered 10, after V lost 6 bases and J lost 3 bases. The CDR3 DNA is TGTGCCAGCAGTTCCGGGACAGGAACCCACAATCAGCCCCAGCATTTT. Translated, it gives CASSSGTGTHNQPQHF.

The chain uses TRBV7-2 and TRBJ2-2; 7 positions agree with TRBD1. The CDR3 totals 17 residues. The germline V gene encodes CDR1 SGHTA and CDR2 FQGNSA. The ends lost 2 bases at V and 5 bases at J; junction bases unmatched: 11. The CDR3 region has the DNA TGTGCCAGCAGCTTACGGGCGACAGGGAGTGGGACCGGGGAGCTGTTTTTT. Protein sequence: CASSLRATGSGTGELFF.

The chain couples TRBV6-6 to TRBJ2-7; 11 bases match TRBD2. Germline V gene data show CDR1 as MNHNY and CDR2 as SVGAGI (reference sequence). The CDR3 is made up of 15 amino acids. V shed 5 bases, J shed 9 bases, and the junction held 12 bases outside the gene matches. The CDR3 is CASSPGGSGRAMQYF. The CDR3 region has the DNA TGTGCCAGCAGTCCGGGAGGTAGCGGGAGGGCCATGCAGTACTTC.